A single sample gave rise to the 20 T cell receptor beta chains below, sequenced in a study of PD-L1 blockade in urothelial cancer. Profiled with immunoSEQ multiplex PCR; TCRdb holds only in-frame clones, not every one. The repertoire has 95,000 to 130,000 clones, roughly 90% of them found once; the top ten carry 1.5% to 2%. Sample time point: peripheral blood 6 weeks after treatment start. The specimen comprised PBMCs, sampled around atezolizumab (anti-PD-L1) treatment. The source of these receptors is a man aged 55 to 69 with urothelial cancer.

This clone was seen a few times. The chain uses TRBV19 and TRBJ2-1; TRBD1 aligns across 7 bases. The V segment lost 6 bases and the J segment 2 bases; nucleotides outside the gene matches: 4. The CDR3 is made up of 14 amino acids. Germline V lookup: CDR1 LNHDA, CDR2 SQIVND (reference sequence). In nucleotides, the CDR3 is TGTGCCAGTAGGCTAACAGGGGCCTACAATGAGCAGTTCTTC. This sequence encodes CASRLTGAYNEQFF.

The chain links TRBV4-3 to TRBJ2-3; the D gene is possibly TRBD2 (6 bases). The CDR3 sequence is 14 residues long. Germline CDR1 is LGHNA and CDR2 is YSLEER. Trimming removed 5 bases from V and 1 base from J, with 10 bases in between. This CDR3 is CASSEGGGTDTQYF. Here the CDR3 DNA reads TGCGCCAGCAGCGAGGGCGGGGGCACAGATACGCAGTATTTT.

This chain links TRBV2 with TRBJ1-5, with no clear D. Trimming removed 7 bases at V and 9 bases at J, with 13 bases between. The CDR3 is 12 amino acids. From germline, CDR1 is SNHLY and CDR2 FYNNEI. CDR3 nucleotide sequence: TGTGCCAGCACTAGACCCCGGGGGCCCCAGCATTTT. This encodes CASTRPRGPQHF.

CDR3 coding DNA: TGTGCCTGGAGTCGGAATGAAAAACTGTTTTTT. It encodes CAWSRNEKLFF. The rearrangement links TRBV30 to TRBJ1-4; no definite D call. The CDR3 has 11 amino acids. V lost 2 bases and J lost 5, with 3 bases in between. Germline CDR1 GTSNPN, CDR2 SVGIG (reference sequence).

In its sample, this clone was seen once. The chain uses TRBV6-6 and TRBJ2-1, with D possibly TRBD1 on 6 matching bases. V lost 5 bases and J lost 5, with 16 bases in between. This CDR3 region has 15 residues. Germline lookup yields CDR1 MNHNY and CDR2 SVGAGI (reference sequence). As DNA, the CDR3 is TGTGCCAGCAGTCAACAAGGGACAACTGACAATGAGCAGTTCTTC. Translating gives CASSQQGTTDNEQFF.

Here the CDR3 reads CASARTESFHNEQFF. CDR3 bases: TGTGCCAGCGCCCGGACAGAGTCATTCCACAATGAGCAGTTCTTC. The V call is TRBV5-6, the J call TRBJ2-1; a possible D gene is TRBD1 (6 bases). Germline CDR1 SGHDT, CDR2 YYEEEE. This CDR3 contains 15 residues. Trimming removed 7 bases from V and 5 bases from J, with 19 bases in between.

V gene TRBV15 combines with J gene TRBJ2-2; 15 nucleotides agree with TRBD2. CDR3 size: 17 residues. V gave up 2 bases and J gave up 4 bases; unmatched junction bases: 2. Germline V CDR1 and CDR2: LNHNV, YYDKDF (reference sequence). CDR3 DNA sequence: TGTGCCACCAGCAGACCGGGACTAGCGGGAGGCACCGGGGAGCTGTTTTTT. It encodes CATSRPGLAGGTGELFF.

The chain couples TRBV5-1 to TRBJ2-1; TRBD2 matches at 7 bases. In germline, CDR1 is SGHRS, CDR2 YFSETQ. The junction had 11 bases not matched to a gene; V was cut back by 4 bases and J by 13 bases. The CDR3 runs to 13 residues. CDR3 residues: CASSLESGIPQFF. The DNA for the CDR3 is TGCGCCAGCAGCCTCGAAAGCGGGATCCCCCAGTTCTTC.

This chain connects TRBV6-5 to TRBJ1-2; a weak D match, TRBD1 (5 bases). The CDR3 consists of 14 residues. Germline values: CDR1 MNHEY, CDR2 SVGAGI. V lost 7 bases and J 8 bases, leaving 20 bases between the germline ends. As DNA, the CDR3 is TGTGCCAGCATGGGTACAGGCCCTTTGGGGGGCTACACCTTC. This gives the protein CASMGTGPLGGYTF.

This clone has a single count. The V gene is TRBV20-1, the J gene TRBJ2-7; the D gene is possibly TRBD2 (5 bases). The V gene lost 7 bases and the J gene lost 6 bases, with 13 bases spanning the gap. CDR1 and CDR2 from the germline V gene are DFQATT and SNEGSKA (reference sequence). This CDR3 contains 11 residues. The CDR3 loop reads CSVPGRGEQYF. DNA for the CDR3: TGCAGTGTCCCGGGAAGAGGCGAGCAGTACTTC.

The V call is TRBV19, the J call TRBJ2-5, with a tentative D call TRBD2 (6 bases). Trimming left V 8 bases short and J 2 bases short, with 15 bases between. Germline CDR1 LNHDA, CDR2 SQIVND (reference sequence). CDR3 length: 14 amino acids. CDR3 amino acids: CASVGGIGQETQYF. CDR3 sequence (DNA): TGTGCCAGTGTGGGCGGGATCGGGCAAGAGACCCAGTACTTC.

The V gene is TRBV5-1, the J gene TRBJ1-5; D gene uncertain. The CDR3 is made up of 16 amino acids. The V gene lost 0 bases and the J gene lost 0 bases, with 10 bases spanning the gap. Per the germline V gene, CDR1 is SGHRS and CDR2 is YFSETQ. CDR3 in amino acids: CASSLGEMTSNQPQHF. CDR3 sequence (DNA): TGCGCCAGCAGCTTGGGGGAGATGACTAGCAATCAGCCCCAGCATTTT.

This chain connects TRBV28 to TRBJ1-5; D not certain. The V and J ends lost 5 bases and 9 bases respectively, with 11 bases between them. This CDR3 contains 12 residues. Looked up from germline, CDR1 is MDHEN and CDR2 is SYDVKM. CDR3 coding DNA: TGTGCCAGCAGTGTCGTTAGTACGCCCCAGCATTTT. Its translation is CASSVVSTPQHF.

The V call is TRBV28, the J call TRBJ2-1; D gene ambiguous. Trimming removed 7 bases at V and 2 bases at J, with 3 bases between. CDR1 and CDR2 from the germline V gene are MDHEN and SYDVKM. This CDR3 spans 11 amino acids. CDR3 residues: CASTTYNEQFF. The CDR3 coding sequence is TGTGCCAGCACTACCTACAATGAGCAGTTCTTC.

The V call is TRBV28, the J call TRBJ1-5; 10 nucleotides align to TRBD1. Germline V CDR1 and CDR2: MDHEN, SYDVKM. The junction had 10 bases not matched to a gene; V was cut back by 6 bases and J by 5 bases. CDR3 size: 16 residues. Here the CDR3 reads CASRGDRGHRYQPQHF. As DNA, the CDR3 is TGTGCCAGCAGGGGAGACAGGGGGCATCGATATCAGCCCCAGCATTTT.

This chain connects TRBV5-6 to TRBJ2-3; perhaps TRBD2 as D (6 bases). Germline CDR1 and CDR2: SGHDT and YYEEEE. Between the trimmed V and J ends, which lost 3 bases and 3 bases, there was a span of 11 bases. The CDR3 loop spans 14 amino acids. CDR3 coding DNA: TGTGCCAGCAGCTGGCGGGGAGGTACAGATACGCAGTATTTT. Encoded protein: CASSWRGGTDTQYF.

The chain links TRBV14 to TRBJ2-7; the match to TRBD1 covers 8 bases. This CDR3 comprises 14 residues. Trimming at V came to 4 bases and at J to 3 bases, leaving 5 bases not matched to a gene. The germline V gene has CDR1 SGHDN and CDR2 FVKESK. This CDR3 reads CASSPRDRYYEQYF. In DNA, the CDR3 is TGTGCCAGCAGCCCCCGGGACAGGTACTACGAGCAGTACTTC.

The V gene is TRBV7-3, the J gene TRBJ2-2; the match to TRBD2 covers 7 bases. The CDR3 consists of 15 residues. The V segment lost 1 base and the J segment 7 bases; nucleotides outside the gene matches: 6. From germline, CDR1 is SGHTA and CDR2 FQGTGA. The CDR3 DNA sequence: TGTGCCAGCAGCTTAAAGGGACTAAATAGCGGGGAGCTGTTTTTT. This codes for CASSLKGLNSGELFF.

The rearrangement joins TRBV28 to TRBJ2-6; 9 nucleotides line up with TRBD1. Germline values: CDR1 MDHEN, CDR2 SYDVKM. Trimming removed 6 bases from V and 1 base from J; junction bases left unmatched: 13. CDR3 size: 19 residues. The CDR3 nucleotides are TGTGCCAGCAGATACCCCCCCGGGACAGGGTCTTCTGGGGCCAACGTCCTGACTTTC. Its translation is CASRYPPGTGSSGANVLTF.

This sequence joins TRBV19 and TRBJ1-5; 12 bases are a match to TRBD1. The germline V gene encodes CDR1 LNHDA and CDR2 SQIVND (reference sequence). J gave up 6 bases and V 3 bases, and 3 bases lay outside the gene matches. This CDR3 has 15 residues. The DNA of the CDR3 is TGTGCCAGTAGTATGGGACAGGGGGCTAGTCAGCCCCAGCATTTT. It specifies CASSMGQGASQPQHF.